The clone carrying this T cell receptor beta chain was seen once. Its target is not known. The sample originates from a study of regulatory and conventional T cells in RAG deficiency. Libraries were prepared by immunoSEQ multiplex PCR; TCRdb keeps only in-frame clonotypes and omits some of them. The sample shows 30,000 to 40,000 clones, around 91% of them seen only once. Study-level findings and limits: Shannon entropy fell and Simpson indices rose in RAG-deficient patients.

The V gene lost 1 base and the J gene lost 1 base, with 7 bases spanning the gap. The CDR3 has 14 residues. Germline V gene sequence: CDR1 SGHTA, CDR2 FQGNSA. The same data also went into a second study, on regulatory T cells. That work states: The primer mix had 52 TRBV and 13 TRBJ primers.

The sequenced sample was CD8+ T cells sorted from blood. The rearrangement joins TRBV7-2 to TRBJ1-1; D remains unclear. This TCR came from a human donor in good health. The CDR3 coding sequence is TGTGCCAGCAGCTTAGGGCGGACGAACACTGAAGCTTTCTTT. Translated, it gives CASSLGRTNTEAFF.